The present T cell receptor beta chain was sequenced within a study of blood T cell repertoires in COVID-19 (dated by TCRdb to the early 2020s). For the wider study: The collaborator samples originated in the United States, Italy and Spain and spanned the acute and convalescent phases of COVID-19. The samples were drawn from two sources: the first 160 participants of the ongoing ImmuneRACE study, and 1,000 to 1,500 subjects contributed by 6 global collaborators. The sample metadata nearly always contained a de-identified subject ID, COVID-19 status, age in years and sex. A freely available public database, intended as a resource for researchers studying the immune response to SARS-CoV-2, is where the repertoires were released. The material from the prospective study consisted of cDNA or gDNA derived from T cells, B-cell-depleted T cells, or PBMCs. Where available, HLA class I and class II types were taken from metadata supplied by the sample provider and were not determined by assay-based typing. Subjects who had been exposed to COVID-19, were actively infected with it, or had recovered from it provided the deeply sampled blood TCRbeta repertoires that made up the dataset. General study outcomes and caveats: How much clinical and demographic metadata was included differed by source and by participant, and the metadata was provided uncurated.

The immunoSEQ Assay, a bias-controlled multiplex PCR, was used to amplify TCRbeta CDR3 regions from genomic DNA. The paper's processing steps were these. Nucleated cell counts per sample were estimated from amplification of reference gene primers within the assay. To quantify the absolute abundance of each unique TCRbeta CDR3 rearrangement, sequence reads were collapsed and filtered. Productive Simpson clonality was computed per sample as the square root of Simpson's diversity index over productive rearrangements. Not all clones reach the TCRdb copy of this immuneACCESS table, which keeps in-frame sequences only. Checked studies attribute under half of the gap to unresolved V genes and leave the rest unexplained. The V and J calls and clone size were taken over from that table, and D and trimming were inferred from the DNA. The sample table shows approximately 92,000 clones, and around 80% are seen once. Of the sample, 15% to 20% is held by the ten largest clones.

Clipping removes 10 bases from V and 2 bases from J, with 9 as the unmatched junction base count. CDR3 length: 14 amino acids, cysteine to phenylalanine. CDR3 DNA only is kept here, 42 bases in frame from base 1. From a lookup of the germline V gene (reference sequence), CDR1 and CDR2 are LNHDA and SQIVND. Whole blood was collected in K2EDTA tubes by collaborating institutions according to the institutions' own protocols. For TCRbeta analysis, collaborators shipped samples as frozen whole blood, isolated PBMCs, or DNA extracted from either of those sample types. Concerning this clone: Its cognate antigen has yet to be identified. Per-nucleotide qualities are absent, and no much larger clonotype sits a single base away.

Sample: peripheral blood. The sequence links TRBV19 to TRBJ2-3, with 7 bases matching TRBD1. The receptor comes from a man of 80 years or more with acute or convalescent COVID-19. This receptor carries the CDR3 CATRRDRATDTQYF. The nucleotides are TGTGCCACTCGCCGGGACAGAGCCACAGATACGCAGTATTTT.